The T cell receptor beta chain described here comes from a study of T cell responses to AZD1222 COVID-19 vaccine. At the level of the study: Samples with a second dose at about 4 or about 12 weeks were pooled together.

The V gene lost 8 bases and the J gene lost 4 bases, with 17 bases spanning the gap. The CDR3 extends over 14 amino acids. The germline V gene encodes CDR1 MNHEY and CDR2 SVGAGI. The table came from immunoSEQ multiplex PCR; TCRdb's copy has only in-frame clones and leaves some out. The data hold about 150,000 clones, with about 92% observed a single time. As to this clone: The antigen remains undetermined.

Study outcomes and limitations: There were repertoire samples only from the period after the peak T cell response. Among vaccine-associated CD4 TCRs, coverage spanned spike, with dominance at 160-218 and 743-854. Reportedly, nearly half of unique spike TCRs recognized epitopes outside B.1.351/B.1.1.7 mutations.

The sequence was obtained from an adult in good health. This sample comprised peripheral blood, obtained on day 0 of AZD1222 vaccination. The rearrangement joins TRBV6-5 to TRBJ1-2; no firm D call. CDR3 residues: CASRRLTEAYGYTF. The DNA for the CDR3 is TGTGCCAGCCGTAGGTTGACCGAAGCCTATGGCTACACCTTC.